Sequencing of this T cell receptor (beta chain) was carried out in a study of CD4 T cells in relation to SARS-CoV-2 and coronaviruses. Assay used: immunoSEQ multiplex PCR; TCRdb lists only in-frame clones, some missing. This table holds tens of thousands of clones, about 78% found once. CD4+ T cells from unexposed donors were obtained before the COVID-19 pandemic (2011-2018). Isolation of CD4+ T cells took place after roughly nine days in culture. Roughly 2 million PBMCs per well were cultured with roughly 10 IU/ml IL-2. As to this clone: What it recognizes is unknown.

Sequenced sample: CD4+ T cells from PBMCs, cultured in vitro. The receptor was isolated from a human donor in good health.

CDR3 residues: CASSMGPQANYGYTF. The CDR3 nucleotides are TGTGCCAGTAGTATGGGACCGCAAGCTAACTATGGCTACACCTTC. V and J are TRBV19 and TRBJ1-2, with D perhaps matching TRBD1 (5 bases). The V end lost 3 bases, the J end lost 0 bases, and 11 bases lay between the germline ends. The V gene's germline CDR1 is LNHDA and CDR2 SQIVND (reference sequence). CDR3 length: 15 residues.